These T cell receptor beta chains were read from a single sample in a study of beta chain features in type 1 diabetes. The assay was immunoSEQ multiplex PCR, and TCRdb's table has in-frame clones only and misses some. The table shows fewer than 500,000 clones, with over 11% occurring only once. The sequencing input was naive CD4+ T cells from blood. The receptor source for this set is a young man in good health. The CDR3 runs from the conserved cysteine through the conserved F or W. D genes are given only for firm matches.

NA,TRBV29-1,TRBJ1-5,CSVLYGDSNQPQHF,TGCAGCGTTCTTTACGGCGATAGCAATCAGCCCCAGCATTTT
NA,TRBV7-2,TRBJ2-2,CASSLYAATGEPFF,TGTGCCAGCAGCTTATACGCGGCCACCGGGGAGCCGTTTTTT
TRBD2,TRBV12-5,TRBJ2-3,CASGRGTSGSADTQYF,TGTGCTAGTGGCAGAGGGACTAGCGGGAGTGCAGATACGCAGTATTTT
NA,TRBV9,TRBJ2-3,CASSSSLDTPTDTQYF,TGTGCCAGCAGCTCCTCCTTGGATACACCCACAGATACGCAGTATTTT
TRBD1,TRBV9,TRBJ1-2,CASSSRGGAGYTF,TGTGCCAGCAGCTCCAGGGGGGGAGCTGGCTACACCTTC
TRBD1,TRBV7-2,TRBJ2-7,CASSTAGTGFYEQYF,TGTGCCAGCAGCACCGCCGGGACAGGGTTCTACGAGCAGTACTTC
TRBD1,TRBV7-2,TRBJ1-4,CASRGTGIGEKLFF,TGTGCCAGCAGGGGGACAGGGATCGGTGAAAAACTGTTTTTT
NA,TRBV5-1,TRBJ2-5,CASSLDRAETQYF,TGCGCCAGCAGCTTGGACAGGGCGGAGACCCAGTACTTC
NA,TRBV5-1,TRBJ2-3,CASSSVITDTQYF,TGCGCCAGCAGCTCGGTGATCACAGATACGCAGTATTTT
TRBD1,TRBV19,TRBJ2-2,CASRGPNTGELFF,TGTGCCAGCAGGGGGCCGAACACCGGGGAGCTGTTTTTT
NA,TRBV9,TRBJ2-1,CASSVDSNEQFF,TGTGCCAGCAGCGTAGACTCCAATGAGCAGTTCTTC